Listed here are 27 T cell receptor beta chains from one sample, sequenced in a study of chemoradiotherapy in HPV16-positive cancers. Sequencing used immunoSEQ multiplex PCR; TCRdb keeps in-frame clones, though not all of them. The sample contains 1,500 to 2,500 clones, about 90% of which appear only once. The sample was tumor tissue, taken from a patient who underwent chemoradiotherapy. These receptors were taken from a human donor with HPV-associated anogenital cancer.

This chain connects TRBV30 to TRBJ1-2; D not certain. The CDR3 extends over 10 amino acids. The germline V gene encodes CDR1 GTSNPN and CDR2 SVGIG (reference sequence). Trimming cost V 3 bases and J 2 bases, with 1 base left between them. CDR3 residues: CAWRNYGYTF. DNA of the CDR3: TGTGCCTGGAGGAACTATGGCTACACCTTC.

The rearrangement joins TRBV7-2 to TRBJ1-1; D remains ambiguous. CDR3 length: 14 amino acids. Germline V CDR1 and CDR2: SGHTA, FQGNSA. The V gene lost 1 base and the J gene lost 1 base, with 7 bases spanning the gap. The CDR3 region has the DNA TGTGCCAGCAGCTTAGGTAACGCGAACACTGAAGCTTTCTTT. It is translated as CASSLGNANTEAFF.

The CDR3 DNA reads TGCGCCAGCAGCCAAGAGGGGGGGAAGGATGAAAAACTGTTTTTT. Protein sequence: CASSQEGGKDEKLFF. The chain joins TRBV4-3 to TRBJ1-4, with D tentatively TRBD1 (5 bases). Trimming pared 0 bases from V and 6 bases from J, leaving 11 bases between. Germline CDR1 is LGHNA and CDR2 is YSLEER. CDR3 length: 15 amino acids.

The chain links TRBV29-1 to TRBJ1-2, with D unresolved. V was shortened by 5 bases and J by 2 bases, with 9 bases between the two germline ends. CDR1 is SQVTM, CDR2 ANQGSEA, per germline. CDR3 size: 12 residues. The CDR3 spells CSVLRPNYGYTF. CDR3 bases: TGCAGCGTTTTAAGACCCAACTATGGCTACACCTTC.

This chain links TRBV10-1 with TRBJ2-3; D may correspond to TRBD1 or TRBD2 (6 bases each). Germline V CDR1 and CDR2: WNHNN, SYGVQD (reference sequence). Trimming cost V 8 bases and J 2 bases, with 17 bases left between them. CDR3 length equals 15 residues. The CDR3 region is CASPRRGRVTDTQYF. Written as DNA, the CDR3 is TGCGCCAGCCCGCGGAGGGGGAGAGTCACAGATACGCAGTATTTT.

In DNA form, the CDR3 reads TGTGCCAGCAGCCTTACAGTCTATAGCAATCAGCCCCAGCATTTT. It yields the protein CASSLTVYSNQPQHF. The V gene is TRBV7-9, the J gene TRBJ1-5; no reliable D call. Germline V gives CDR1 SEHNR, CDR2 FQNEAQ (reference sequence). Trimming took off 5 bases at V and 0 bases at J, with 11 bases between the two ends. There are 15 residues in the CDR3.

V usage is TRBV11-2 and J usage is TRBJ2-1, with a weak D call TRBD2 (6 bases). Trimming shortened V by 5 bases and J by 0 bases, and 17 bases separated the two germline ends. This CDR3 contains 17 residues. Germline-derived CDR1 and CDR2 are SGHAT and FQNNGV. The CDR3 spells CASSLRPSDSSYNEQFF. The CDR3 DNA is TGTGCCAGCAGCCTTCGACCTAGCGACAGCTCCTACAATGAGCAGTTCTTC.

This chain connects TRBV18 to TRBJ1-4; 9 bases map to TRBD1. CDR1 is KGHSH and CDR2 is LQKENI in the germline V gene. This CDR3 contains 14 residues. After removal of 5 bases from V and 8 bases from J, the junction contained 6 bases not matched to a gene. CDR3: CASSSGTGNEKLFF. The CDR3, as DNA: TGTGCCAGCTCATCCGGGACAGGGAACGAAAAACTGTTTTTT.

The chain employs TRBV6-1 and TRBJ2-7; D might be TRBD2 (5 bases). The CDR3 consists of 12 residues. CDR1 is MNHNS, CDR2 SASEGT, per germline. The V end was cut by 3 bases, the J end by 3 bases, with 6 bases between. In DNA, the CDR3 is TGTGCCAGCAGTGACGGACTCTACGAGCAGTACGTC. It encodes CASSDGLYEQYV.

The J gene is TRBJ2-5, the V gene TRBV5-5; D is undetermined. Looked up from germline, CDR1 is SGHKS and CDR2 is YYEKEE (reference sequence). CDR3 length equals 12 residues. Trimming stripped 4 bases from V and 0 bases from J, with 4 bases between. CDR3 in DNA: TGTGCCAGCAGCAAATACCAAGAGACCCAGTACTTC. Translating gives CASSKYQETQYF.

The chain employs TRBV5-4 and TRBJ1-6; D perhaps matches TRBD1 (5 bases). The CDR3 contains 15 residues. V was trimmed by 4 bases and J by 6 bases, leaving 14 bases between them. Germline assignment: CDR1 SGHNT and CDR2 YYREEE (reference sequence). In nucleotides, the CDR3 is TGTGCCAGCAGCCTACGGGACTCCCTTAATTCACCCCTCCACTTT. Protein sequence: CASSLRDSLNSPLHF.

This sequence joins TRBV12-5 and TRBJ1-2; D is unclear. CDR3 length equals 16 residues. Germline V gene sequence: CDR1 LGHNT, CDR2 FRNRAP. Between the trimmed V and J ends, which lost 2 bases and 8 bases, there was a span of 21 bases. In DNA, the CDR3 is TGTGCTAGTGGTTTGATGAGGACGGGCTTATTTTTCGGCTACACCTTC. As protein: CASGLMRTGLFFGYTF. The entire variable domain, with the rest obtained from reference TRBV12-5 and TRBJ1-2, is as follows: DARVTQTPRHKVTEMGQEVTMRCQPILGHNTVFWYRQTMMQGLELLAYFRNRAPLDDSGMPKDRFSAEMPDATLATLKIQPSEPRDSAVYFCASGLMRTGLFFGYTFGSGTRLTVV.

The J gene is TRBJ2-3, the V gene TRBV6-1; D uncertain. Per the germline V gene, CDR1 is MNHNS and CDR2 is SASEGT. The CDR3 contains 13 residues. V dropped 8 bases and J dropped 4 bases, with 13 bases sitting between them. The CDR3 loop reads CASRFRFADTQYF. CDR3 nucleotide sequence: TGTGCCAGCCGGTTTAGGTTCGCAGATACGCAGTATTTT.

This chain joins TRBV18 and TRBJ1-1, with TRBD1 identical over 7 bases. V was pared by 5 bases and J by 10 bases, with 4 bases of the junction left unmatched. Germline CDR1 and CDR2: KGHSH and LQKENI. The length of the CDR3 is 11 residues. CDR3 in DNA: TGTGCCAGCTCAAGTCAGGGGGGAGCTTTCTTT. This codes for CASSSQGGAFF.

This chain joins TRBV25-1 and TRBJ2-1; D is perhaps TRBD1 or TRBD2 (5 bases each). Trimming pared 11 bases from V and 4 bases from J, leaving 24 bases between. Germline V lookup: CDR1 MGHDK, CDR2 SYGVNS. The CDR3 length is 16 residues. The DNA of the CDR3 is TGTGCCCTCGGGGACCTGTGGGTCCGCGGTTACAATGAGCAGTTCTTC. Protein sequence: CALGDLWVRGYNEQFF.

This rearrangement joins TRBV10-3 to TRBJ2-1, with 11 bases that match TRBD2. CDR3 length: 12 amino acids. The ends lost 8 bases at V and 7 bases at J; junction bases unmatched: 1. Germline CDR1 ENHRY, CDR2 SYGVKD. The CDR3 loop reads CAIGLAGNEQFF. The CDR3 DNA reads as TGTGCCATCGGACTAGCGGGTAATGAGCAGTTCTTC.

The CDR3 protein is CASSVSSRETQYF. DNA for the CDR3: TGTGCCAGCAGTGTTTCCAGCCGGGAGACCCAGTACTTC. The chain has TRBV2 and TRBJ2-5; no firm D call. Germline lookup yields CDR1 SNHLY and CDR2 FYNNEI. The V and J ends lost 4 bases and 5 bases respectively, with 11 bases between them. The CDR3 is 13 amino acids.

The chain carries TRBV30 and TRBJ2-7; tentative D call: TRBD2 (5 bases). Germline lookup yields CDR1 GTSNPN and CDR2 SVGIG (reference sequence). The CDR3 is 13 amino acids. The V gene lost 7 bases and the J gene lost 6 bases, with 19 bases spanning the gap. The CDR3 DNA follows: TGTGCCTTAGCTCCGGGGTTCAAATCCGAGCAGTACTTC. It is translated as CALAPGFKSEQYF.

The chain is built from TRBV7-2 and TRBJ1-1; D perhaps matches TRBD1 (5 bases). CDR3 length: 14 amino acids. From germline, CDR1 is SGHTA and CDR2 FQGNSA. The V end was cut by 6 bases, the J end by 1 base, with 12 bases between. The CDR3 bases are TGTGCCAGCAGTGTGGGGGGTACGAACACTGAAGCTTTCTTT. This translates into CASSVGGTNTEAFF.

The genes are TRBV7-2 and TRBJ2-7; D uncertain. Trimming cost V 5 bases and J 3 bases, with 8 bases left between them. The CDR3 spans 12 residues. Germline lookup yields CDR1 SGHTA and CDR2 FQGNSA. CDR3 sequence: CASSQDHYEQYF. The CDR3 nucleotides are TGTGCCAGCAGCCAAGACCACTACGAGCAGTACTTC. The variable domain in full, with the rest retrieved from reference TRBV7-2 and TRBJ2-7, is GAGVSQSPSNKVTEKGKDVELRCDPISGHTALYWYRQSLGQGLEFLIYFQGNSAPDKSGLPSDRFSAERTGGSVSTLTIQRTQQEDSAVYLCASSQDHYEQYFGPGTRLTVT.

The gene calls are TRBV7-6 and TRBJ2-3; D is undetermined. The V gene's germline CDR1 is SGHVS and CDR2 FNYEAQ. Trimming removed 5 bases from V and 1 base from J, with 13 bases in between. CDR3 length: 15 amino acids. For the CDR3, the DNA is TGTGCCAGCAGCCCACTTGAACGGCGCACAGATACGCAGTATTTT. Protein product: CASSPLERRTDTQYF. Variable domain in full (rest from reference TRBV7-6 and TRBJ2-3): GAGVSQSPRYKVTKRGQDVALRCDPISGHVSLYWYRQALGQGPEFLTYFNYEAQQDKSGLPNDRFSAERPEGSISTLTIQRTEQRDSAMYRCASSPLERRTDTQYFGPGTRLTVL.

The genes are TRBV7-9 and TRBJ1-1; 7 nucleotides agree with TRBD1. V was pared by 0 bases and J by 5 bases, with 9 bases of the junction left unmatched. CDR1 and CDR2 (germline): SEHNR, FQNEAQ (reference sequence). This CDR3 contains 16 residues. This CDR3 reads CASSLAGRGRLTEAFF. The CDR3 DNA sequence: TGTGCCAGCAGCTTAGCAGGAAGGGGGCGGCTAACTGAAGCTTTCTTT. The full variable domain, with the rest looked up from reference TRBV7-9 and TRBJ1-1, is DTGVSQNPRHKITKRGQNVTFRCDPISEHNRLYWYRQTLGQGPEFLTYFQNEAQLEKSRLLSDRFSAERPKGSFSTLEIQRTEQGDSAMYLCASSLAGRGRLTEAFFGQGTRLTVV.

The chain joins TRBV18 to TRBJ1-2; a possible D gene is TRBD1 (5 bases). Trimming removed 10 bases from V and 2 bases from J, with 17 bases in between. The CDR3 covers 14 residues. Germline values: CDR1 KGHSH, CDR2 LQKENI. CDR3 coding DNA: TGTGCCACCTCCCAGGGTGCAGGGAACTATGGCTACACCTTC. It codes for CATSQGAGNYGYTF.

The chain couples TRBV7-2 to TRBJ1-4; 8 bases fit TRBD1. CDR3 size: 15 residues. Germline CDR1 and CDR2: SGHTA and FQGNSA. V lost 5 bases, J lost 7 bases, and 9 bases stayed unmatched. The CDR3 reads CASSRTGSMGEKLFF. The CDR3 DNA is TGTGCCAGCAGCAGGACAGGGAGTATGGGTGAAAAACTGTTTTTT. Full variable domain (outside the CDR3, taken from reference TRBV7-2 and TRBJ1-4): GAGVSQSPSNKVTEKGKDVELRCDPISGHTALYWYRQSLGQGLEFLIYFQGNSAPDKSGLPSDRFSAERTGGSVSTLTIQRTQQEDSAVYLCASSRTGSMGEKLFFGSGTQLSVL.

The rearrangement joins TRBV7-2 to TRBJ2-2, with TRBD1 as a possible D gene (6 bases). The CDR3 consists of 15 residues. Trimming left V 6 bases short and J 5 bases short, with 16 bases between. Germline V gives CDR1 SGHTA, CDR2 FQGNSA. The CDR3 region has the DNA TGTGCCAGCAGTGGACAGCGAGCAGCTACCGGGGAGCTGTTTTTT. It specifies CASSGQRAATGELFF.

The rearrangement uses TRBV7-8 and TRBJ2-2; 13 nucleotides align to TRBD2. V gave up 6 bases and J gave up 0 bases; unmatched junction bases: 13. The germline CDR1 and CDR2 sequences are SGHVS and FQNEAQ. CDR3 length: 20 residues. The CDR3: CASRSRPSGLAGSNTGELFF. The CDR3 DNA sequence: TGTGCCAGCAGATCGCGGCCCTCGGGACTAGCGGGGTCGAACACCGGGGAGCTGTTTTTT.

This chain links TRBV30 with TRBJ1-2; 8 bases match TRBD1. The CDR3 runs to 11 residues. Looked up from germline, CDR1 is GTSNPN and CDR2 is SVGIG (reference sequence). The V segment lost 4 bases and the J segment 7 bases; nucleotides outside the gene matches: 2. The CDR3 coding sequence is TGTGCCTGGACTGACAGGGGTGGCTACACCTTC. Translating it yields CAWTDRGGYTF.